This T cell receptor (beta chain) was identified in a study of T cell responses to AZD1222 COVID-19 vaccine. Study at large: Pooling of second doses given at about 4 or about 12 weeks was done. Study-wide points: Reportedly, close to half of spike-specific TCRs are directed against unmutated variant regions.

For this clone: Its antigen is undetermined.

Profiled with immunoSEQ multiplex PCR; TCRdb holds only in-frame clones, not every one. The sample has over 100,000 clones; around 82% are singletons. This CDR3 has 15 residues. The germline gives CDR1 SEHNR, CDR2 FQNEAQ (reference sequence). V lost 8 bases to trimming and J lost 3 bases; unmatched junction nucleotides: 12. This receptor was identified in an adult in good health. Specimen: peripheral blood, collected on day 0 of AZD1222 vaccination. J is TRBJ1-1 and V is TRBV7-9; TRBD1 aligns across 7 bases. This CDR3 reads CASGSTLQGYTEAFF. CDR3 nucleotide sequence: TGTGCCAGCGGGTCGACTTTACAGGGGTACACTGAAGCTTTCTTT.